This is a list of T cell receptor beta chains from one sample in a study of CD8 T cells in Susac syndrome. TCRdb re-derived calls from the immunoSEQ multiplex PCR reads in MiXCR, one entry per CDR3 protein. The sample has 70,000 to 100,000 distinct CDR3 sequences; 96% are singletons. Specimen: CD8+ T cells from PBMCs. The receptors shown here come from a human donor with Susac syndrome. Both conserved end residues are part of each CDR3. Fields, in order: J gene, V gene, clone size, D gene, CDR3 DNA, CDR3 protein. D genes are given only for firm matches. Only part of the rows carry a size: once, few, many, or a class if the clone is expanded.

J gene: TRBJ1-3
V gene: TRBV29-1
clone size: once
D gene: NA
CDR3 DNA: TGCAGCGTTGCGGGGGGCGGACTTTCTGGAAACACCATATATTTT
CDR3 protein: CSVAGGGLSGNTIYF

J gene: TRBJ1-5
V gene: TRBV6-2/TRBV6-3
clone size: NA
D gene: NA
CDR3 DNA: TGTGCCAGCAGTTACGGGGGGCGTTATAGCAATCAGCCCCAGCATTTT
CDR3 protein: CASSYGGRYSNQPQHF

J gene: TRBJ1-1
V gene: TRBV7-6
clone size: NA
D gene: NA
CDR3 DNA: TGTGCCAGCAGCTTCCTAGGGGGCACTGAAGCTTTCTTT
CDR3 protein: CASSFLGGTEAFF

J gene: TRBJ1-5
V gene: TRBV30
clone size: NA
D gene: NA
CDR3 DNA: TGTGCCTGGAGTGTACCTAGACAGCCCCAGCATTTT
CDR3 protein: CAWSVPRQPQHF

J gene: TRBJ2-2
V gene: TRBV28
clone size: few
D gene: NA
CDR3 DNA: TGTGCCAGCAGTTTTAGACAGGGAGGCACCGGGGAGCTGTTTTTT
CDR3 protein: CASSFRQGGTGELFF

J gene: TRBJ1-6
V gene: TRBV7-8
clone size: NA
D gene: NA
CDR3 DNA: TGTGCCAGCAGCTTATCAGGAACAGGGTATTCACCCCTCCACTTT
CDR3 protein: CASSLSGTGYSPLHF

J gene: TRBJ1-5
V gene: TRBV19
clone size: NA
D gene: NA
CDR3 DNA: TGTGCCAGTAGTCTCGACAGGTCTAGCAATCAGCCCCAGCATTTT
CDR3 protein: CASSLDRSSNQPQHF

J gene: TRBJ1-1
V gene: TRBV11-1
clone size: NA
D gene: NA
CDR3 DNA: TGTGCCAGCAGCCAGTGGACAGCCGACACTGAAGCTTTCTTT
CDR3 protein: CASSQWTADTEAFF

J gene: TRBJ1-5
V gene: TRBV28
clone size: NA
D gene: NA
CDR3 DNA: TGTGCCATTACTCCCGGAACAGGGAATCAGCCCCAGCATTTT
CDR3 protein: CAITPGTGNQPQHF

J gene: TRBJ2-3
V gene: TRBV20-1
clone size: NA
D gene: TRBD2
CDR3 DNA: TGCAGTGCACCTGAAGCGGGGGGGACAGATACGCAGTATTTT
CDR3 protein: CSAPEAGGTDTQYF

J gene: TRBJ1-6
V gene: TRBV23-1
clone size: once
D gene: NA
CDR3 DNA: TGCGCCAGCAGTCACCGGGATCTGAATTCACCCCTCCACTTT
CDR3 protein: CASSHRDLNSPLHF

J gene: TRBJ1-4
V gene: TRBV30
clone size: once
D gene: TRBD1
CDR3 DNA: TGTGCCCTTCAGGGGGACTCGGCCCTCGATGAAAAACTGTTTTTT
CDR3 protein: CALQGDSALDEKLFF

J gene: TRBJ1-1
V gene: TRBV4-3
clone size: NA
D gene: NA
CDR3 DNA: TGCGCCAGCAGCCAAGGTCGAGGGGGAACGAACACTGAAGCTTTCTTT
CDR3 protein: CASSQGRGGTNTEAFF

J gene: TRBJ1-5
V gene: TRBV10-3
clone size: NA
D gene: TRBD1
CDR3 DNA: TGTGCCATCAGCCCGGACAGGATCCCCCAGCATTTT
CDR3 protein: CAISPDRIPQHF

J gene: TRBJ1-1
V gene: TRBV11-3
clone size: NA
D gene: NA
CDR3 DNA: TGTGCCAGCAGCTTAGAATGGCCCAAACCTCCTGAAGCTTTCTTT
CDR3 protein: CASSLEWPKPPEAFF

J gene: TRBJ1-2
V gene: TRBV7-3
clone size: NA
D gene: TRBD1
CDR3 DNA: TGTGCCAGCAGCTTTGGACAGGACCCCCTCGCGTATGGCTACACCTTC
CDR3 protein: CASSFGQDPLAYGYTF